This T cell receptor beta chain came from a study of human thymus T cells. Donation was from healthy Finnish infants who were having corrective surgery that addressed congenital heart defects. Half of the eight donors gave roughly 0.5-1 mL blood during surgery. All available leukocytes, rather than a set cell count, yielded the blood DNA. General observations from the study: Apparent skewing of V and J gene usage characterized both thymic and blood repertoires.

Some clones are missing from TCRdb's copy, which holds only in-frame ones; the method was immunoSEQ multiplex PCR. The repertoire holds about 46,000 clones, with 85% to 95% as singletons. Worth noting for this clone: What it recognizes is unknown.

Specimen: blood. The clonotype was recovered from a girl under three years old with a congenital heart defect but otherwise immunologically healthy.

CDR3: CASSSDRISYNEQFF. The CDR3 DNA is TGTGCCAGCAGCTCGGACAGAATCTCCTACAATGAGCAGTTCTTC. This chain joins TRBV11-3 and TRBJ2-1; D might be TRBD1 (6 bases). CDR1 is SGHNT and CDR2 is YENEEA in the germline V gene. V was shortened by 4 bases and J by 0 bases, with 10 bases between the two germline ends. This CDR3 has 15 residues.